This record concerns one TCR beta chain sequence. This record belongs to a study of blood T cell repertoires in COVID-19. CDR1 and CDR2 from the germline V gene are MNHEY and SMNVEV (reference sequence). V lost 2 bases to trimming and J lost 3 bases, with 14 bases between them. This CDR3 spans 17 amino acids. Produced via immunoSEQ multiplex PCR; TCRdb's table is partial and in-frame only. The table has more than 110,000 clones, around 82% seen once; the top ten hold 3.5% to 4.5%. The sample consisted of peripheral blood. V is TRBV27 and J is TRBJ2-6; TRBD1 might be the D (6 bases). This clonotype was obtained from a woman in her sixties or seventies with acute or convalescent COVID-19. The CDR3 DNA follows: TGTGCCAGCAGTTTACGAACAACAGGGTTTGGGGCCAACGTCCTGACTTTC. Translation gives CASSLRTTGFGANVLTF.